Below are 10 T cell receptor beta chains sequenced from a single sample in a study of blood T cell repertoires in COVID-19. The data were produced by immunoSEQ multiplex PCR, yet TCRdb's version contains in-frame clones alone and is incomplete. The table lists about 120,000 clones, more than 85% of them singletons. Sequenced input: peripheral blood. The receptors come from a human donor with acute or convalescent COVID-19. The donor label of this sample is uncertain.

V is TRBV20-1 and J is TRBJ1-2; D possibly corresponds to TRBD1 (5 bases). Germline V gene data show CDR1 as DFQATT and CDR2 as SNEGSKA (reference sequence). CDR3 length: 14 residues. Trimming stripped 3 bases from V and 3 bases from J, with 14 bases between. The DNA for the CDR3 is TGCAGTGCTAGTACCCCGGGGGGGGACTATGGCTACACCTTC. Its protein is CSASTPGGDYGYTF.

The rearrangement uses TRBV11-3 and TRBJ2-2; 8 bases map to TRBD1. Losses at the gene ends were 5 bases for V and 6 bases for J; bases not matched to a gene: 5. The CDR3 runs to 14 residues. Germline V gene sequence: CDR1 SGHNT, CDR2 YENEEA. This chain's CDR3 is CASSPRTGSGELFF. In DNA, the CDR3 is TGTGCCAGCAGCCCAAGGACAGGGTCCGGGGAGCTGTTTTTT.

The CDR3 nucleotides read TGTGCCAGCAGCTTAGAGGCGGCAAAGTACAATGAGCAGTTCTTC. Protein product: CASSLEAAKYNEQFF. The chain is built from TRBV7-2 and TRBJ2-1; D is uncertain. V dropped 1 base and J dropped 4 bases, with 11 bases sitting between them. CDR3 length: 15 residues. Germline loops: CDR1 SGHTA, CDR2 FQGNSA.

CDR3 coding DNA: TGTGCCAGCAGTGAAGGAGAGGGGACATGGTACGAGCAGTACTTC. It codes for CASSEGEGTWYEQYF. The chain recombines TRBV2 with TRBJ2-7; D is perhaps TRBD1 (6 bases). The V end was cut by 1 base, the J end by 4 bases, with 14 bases between. Germline V gene lookup returns CDR1 SNHLY and CDR2 FYNNEI. The CDR3 covers 15 residues. The full variable domain, completed using reference TRBV2 and TRBJ2-7, is EPEVTQTPSHQVTQMGQEVILRCVPISNHLYFYWYRQILGQKVEFLVSFYNNEISEKSEIFDDQFSVERPDGSNFTLKIRSTKLEDSAMYFCASSEGEGTWYEQYFGPGTRLTVT.

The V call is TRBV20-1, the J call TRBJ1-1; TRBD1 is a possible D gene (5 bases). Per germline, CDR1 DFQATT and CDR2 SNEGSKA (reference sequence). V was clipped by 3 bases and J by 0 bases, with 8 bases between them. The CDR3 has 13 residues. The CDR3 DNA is TGCAGTGCTAGTGACAGTATGAACACTGAAGCTTTCTTT. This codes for CSASDSMNTEAFF.

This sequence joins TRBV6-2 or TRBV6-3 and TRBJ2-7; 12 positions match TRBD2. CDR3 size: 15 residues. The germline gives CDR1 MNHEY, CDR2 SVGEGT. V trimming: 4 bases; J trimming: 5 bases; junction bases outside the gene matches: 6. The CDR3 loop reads CASSSRTSGVDEQYF. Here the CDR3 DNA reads TGTGCCAGCAGTTCCCGGACTAGCGGGGTCGACGAGCAGTACTTC.

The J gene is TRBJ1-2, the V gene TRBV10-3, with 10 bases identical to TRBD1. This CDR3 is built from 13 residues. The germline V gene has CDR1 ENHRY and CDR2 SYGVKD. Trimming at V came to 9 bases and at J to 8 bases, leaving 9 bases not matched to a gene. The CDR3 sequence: CAIMGQGLWGYTF. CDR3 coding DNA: TGTGCCATAATGGGACAGGGGCTTTGGGGCTACACCTTC.

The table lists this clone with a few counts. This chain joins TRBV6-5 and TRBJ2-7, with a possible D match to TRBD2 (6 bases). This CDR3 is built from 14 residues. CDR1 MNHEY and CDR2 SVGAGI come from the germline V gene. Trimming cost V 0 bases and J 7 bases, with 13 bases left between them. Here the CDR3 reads CASSYSGSTEEQYF. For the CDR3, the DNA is TGTGCCAGCAGTTACTCCGGGAGCACAGAGGAGCAGTACTTC.

Here the CDR3 DNA reads TGTGCCAGCAGTTCAGGACAGGGGGCGTATAATTCACCCCTCCACTTT. The encoded protein is CASSSGQGAYNSPLHF. The V and J genes are TRBV27 and TRBJ1-6, with TRBD1 identical over 11 bases. Per germline, CDR1 MNHEY and CDR2 SMNVEV (reference sequence). This CDR3 comprises 16 residues. V shed 4 bases and J 4 bases; nucleotides not matched to a gene: 3.

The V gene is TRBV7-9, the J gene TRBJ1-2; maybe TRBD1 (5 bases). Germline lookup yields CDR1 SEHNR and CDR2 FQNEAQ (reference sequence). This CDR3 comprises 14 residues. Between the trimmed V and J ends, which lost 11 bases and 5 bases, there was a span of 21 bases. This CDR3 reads CAVLLGAGPYGYTF. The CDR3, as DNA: TGTGCCGTTCTGCTTGGGGCCGGACCTTATGGCTACACCTTC.